These T cell receptor beta chains were read from a single sample in a study of shared clonotypes between healthy human individuals. This table comes from immunoSEQ multiplex PCR, and its TCRdb copy is limited to in-frame clones, with some not included. This repertoire shows fewer than 2.5 million clones, roughly 93% found once; its top ten account for 0.35% to 0.45%. Material for sequencing was naive CD4+ T cells from PBMCs. These receptors came from a man aged 18-30 years in good health. Some clones in this sample may be carry-over from other donors' samples. Both conserved end residues are part of each CDR3. A D gene is named only where the DNA matches it firmly. Rows may omit the clone size; those that give it use once, few, many or a size class.

cdr3_nt cdr3_aa d_call j_call clone_size v_call
TGTGCCAGCAGCCCCTTGCGGGAGGCCTACGAGCAGTGCTTC CASSPLREAYEQCF TRBD2 TRBJ2-7 . TRBV11-2
TGTGCCAGCAGTCCTTACAGGGGCTCCTACGAGCAGTACTTC CASSPYRGSYEQYF TRBD1 TRBJ2-7 . TRBV28
TGTGCCATCAGCCTTACAGGGTTACCCACTGAAGCTTTCTTT CAISLTGLPTEAFF . TRBJ1-1 . TRBV10-3
TGTGCCAGCAGTGAACCGGGACGGCAGAACACTGAAGCTTTCTTT CASSEPGRQNTEAFF . TRBJ1-1 . TRBV25-1
TGTGCCAGCAGCTTGAGCGGGAGTTCGGATACGCAGTATTTT CASSLSGSSDTQYF TRBD2 TRBJ2-3 . TRBV7-2
TGTGCCAGCACGGAGGGACTAGCGGGGGCCGAGCAGTACTTC CASTEGLAGAEQYF TRBD2 TRBJ2-7 . TRBV5-4
TGTGCCAGCAGTGACAGGGGGAGAGCTAACTATGGCTACACCTTC CASSDRGRANYGYTF TRBD1 TRBJ1-2 . TRBV28
TGCGCCAGCAGCCCCGGGGGACAGGGAGATATGGCGCAGTATTTT CASSPGGQGDMAQYF TRBD1 TRBJ2-3 . TRBV5-1
TGTGCCAGCAGCTTAGGTATAGGGGGCATCACTGAAGCTTTCTTT CASSLGIGGITEAFF TRBD1 TRBJ1-1 . TRBV11-2
TGTGCCAGCAGCGTTTATCCGGGAGCAGGATCAGATACGCAGTATTTT CASSVYPGAGSDTQYF . TRBJ2-3 . TRBV9
TGTGCCAGCAGCTTAAGGGGCTCTTCCCTTAGCACAGATACGCAGTATTTT CASSLRGSSLSTDTQYF . TRBJ2-3 . TRBV7-3
TGCGCCAGCAGCCAGTACGGGACTAGCGGACTCCAAGAGACCCAGTACTTC CASSQYGTSGLQETQYF TRBD2 TRBJ2-5 . TRBV4-1
TGTGCCAGCAGCGTAAGGGGGATGGCCCAAGAGACCCAGTACTTC CASSVRGMAQETQYF . TRBJ2-5 . TRBV9
TGTGCCACCAGACAGGGAAAAAACACTGAAGCTTTCTTT CATRQGKNTEAFF TRBD1 TRBJ1-1 . TRBV6-1
TGTGCCAGCAGTGAAAGGGGACAGTTAGGCTATGGCTACACCTTC CASSERGQLGYGYTF TRBD1 TRBJ1-2 . TRBV6-1
TGTGCCAGCAGCGCCGGACAGGGGGCGGGTGGCTACACCTTC CASSAGQGAGGYTF TRBD1 TRBJ1-2 . TRBV6-5
TGTGCCAGCAGCTTAGAGACAGGGGAAGAGACCCAGTACTTC CASSLETGEETQYF TRBD1 TRBJ2-5 . TRBV7-6
TGCAGCGCCCTCCTGACTATCCCGGGACATATGAACACTGAAGCTTTCTTT CSALLTIPGHMNTEAFF . TRBJ1-1 few TRBV29-1
TGTGCCAGCAGACCCGGGACAGGGCACTACGAGCAGTACTTC CASRPGTGHYEQYF TRBD1 TRBJ2-7 once TRBV11-2
TGTGCCAGTAGTATAGTTTACAGTTCCACTGAAGCTTTCTTT CASSIVYSSTEAFF . TRBJ1-1 few TRBV19
TGTGCCAGCAGCCCTCCGGACAGGGGAGAGACCCAGTACTTC CASSPPDRGETQYF TRBD1 TRBJ2-5 once TRBV11-1
TGCGCCAGCAGCCAAGATTGGTCCCCGGACTCCTCCTACGAGCAGTACTTC CASSQDWSPDSSYEQYF . TRBJ2-7 . TRBV4-3
TGTGCCAGCAGCTTGGAAGCGGGAGCCCCCTACGAGCAGTACTTC CASSLEAGAPYEQYF TRBD2 TRBJ2-7 . TRBV11-2
TGTGCCAGCAGTGACCTTGACCTAGCAAATTGGGGAGGACTGTTTTTT CASSDLDLANWGGLFF . TRBJ1-4 . TRBV6-4
TGTGCCAGCTCGCCGACTAGCGGGAGTTACGAGCAGTACTTC CASSPTSGSYEQYF TRBD2 TRBJ2-7 . TRBV18
TGTGCCCCAAGGACAGGGCCCAATCAGCCCCAGCATTTT CAPRTGPNQPQHF TRBD1 TRBJ1-5 . TRBV11-2
TGTGCCAGCAGTCCCACAACCACCGGGGAGCTGTTTTTT CASSPTTTGELFF . TRBJ2-2 . TRBV7-9
TGTGCCAGCTCACCACTATCTGGGACAACGAATAGCAATCAGCCCCAGCATTTT CASSPLSGTTNSNQPQHF . TRBJ1-5 . TRBV18
TGCAGTGCTAGCACAGGGGTACCCCTGACTTTC CSASTGVPLTF TRBD1 TRBJ2-6 . TRBV20-1
TGCGCCAGCAGCCGCGGACTAGCGGGAGTTTTGGAGACCCAGTACTTC CASSRGLAGVLETQYF TRBD2 TRBJ2-5 . TRBV5-1
TGTGCCAGCAGTGAAGAGTACAGGACAGGTGGCTACACCTTC CASSEEYRTGGYTF TRBD1 TRBJ1-2 . TRBV2
TGTGCCACGCGAACCCCTAGCGGGAGGAAGAGCTCCTACGAGCAGTACTTC CATRTPSGRKSSYEQYF TRBD2 TRBJ2-7 . TRBV19
TGTGCCAGCAGCTCACAGGGGGGCAATCAGCCCCAGCATTTT CASSSQGGNQPQHF TRBD1 TRBJ1-5 . TRBV7-2
TGCGCCAGCAGCCAAGAAGTCGGACTACGGCCCCAGCATTTT CASSQEVGLRPQHF . TRBJ1-5 . TRBV4-3
TGCGCCAGCAGCGCAGGGGTTCCGAACACCGGGGAGCTGTTTTTT CASSAGVPNTGELFF . TRBJ2-2 . TRBV5-1
TGTGCCAGCAGCACAGGGGGGAATCTCGGTACGCAGTATTTT CASSTGGNLGTQYF TRBD1 TRBJ2-3 once TRBV28
TGTGCCAGCAGTGCCCGGGACGGTTACAATCAGCCCCAGCATTTT CASSARDGYNQPQHF . TRBJ1-5 . TRBV2
TGTGCCAGCAGCCCGAAGGGGACAGAAATTCACAATGAGCAGTTCTTC CASSPKGTEIHNEQFF TRBD1 TRBJ2-1 . TRBV9
TGTGCCAGCAGCCAAGTGGGGCCGGGACTTGAGGCCTACGAGCAGTACTTC CASSQVGPGLEAYEQYF . TRBJ2-7 . TRBV14
TGTGCCAGTAGTATTCCCGGGGGCGTTGATGAAAAACTGTTTTTT CASSIPGGVDEKLFF . TRBJ1-4 . TRBV19
TGTGCCAGCAGCACTTGGAATCAGCCCCAGCATTTT CASSTWNQPQHF . TRBJ1-5 . TRBV5-8
TGCAGCGTTCTACTAAACAGGGTCGGAAACACCATATATTTT CSVLLNRVGNTIYF . TRBJ1-3 . TRBV29-1
TGTGCCAGTGCTTACGACAGGGCAAATACGCAGTATTTT CASAYDRANTQYF TRBD1 TRBJ2-3 once TRBV19